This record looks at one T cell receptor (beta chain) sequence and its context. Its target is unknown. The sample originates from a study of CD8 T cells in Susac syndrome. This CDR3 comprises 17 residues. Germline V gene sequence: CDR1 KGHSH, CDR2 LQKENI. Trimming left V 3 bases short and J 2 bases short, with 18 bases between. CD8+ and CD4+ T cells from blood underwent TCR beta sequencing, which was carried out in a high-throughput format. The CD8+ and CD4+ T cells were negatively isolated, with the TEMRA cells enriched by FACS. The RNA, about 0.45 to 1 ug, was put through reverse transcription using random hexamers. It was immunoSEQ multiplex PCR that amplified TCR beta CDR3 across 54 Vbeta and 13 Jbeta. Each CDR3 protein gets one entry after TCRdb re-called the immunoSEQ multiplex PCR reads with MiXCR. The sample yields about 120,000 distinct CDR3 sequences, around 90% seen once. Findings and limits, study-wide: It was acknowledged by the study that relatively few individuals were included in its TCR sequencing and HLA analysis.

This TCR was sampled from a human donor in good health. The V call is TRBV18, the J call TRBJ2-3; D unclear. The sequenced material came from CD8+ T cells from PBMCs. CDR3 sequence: CASSPLSQDGVTDTQYF. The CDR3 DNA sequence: TGTGCCAGCTCACCCCTCTCTCAGGATGGGGTCACAGATACGCAGTATTTT. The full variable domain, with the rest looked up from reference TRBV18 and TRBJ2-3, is NAGVMQNPRHLVRRRGQEARLRCSPMKGHSHVYWYRQLPEEGLKFMVYLQKENIIDESGMPKERFSAEFPKEGPSILRIQQVVRGDSAAYFCASSPLSQDGVTDTQYFGPGTRLTVL.